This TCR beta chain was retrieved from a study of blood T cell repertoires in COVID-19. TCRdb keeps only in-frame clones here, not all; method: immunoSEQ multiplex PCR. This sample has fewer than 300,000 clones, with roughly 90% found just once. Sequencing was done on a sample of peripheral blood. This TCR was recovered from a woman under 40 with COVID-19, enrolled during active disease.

The CDR3 here is CATSRDRQGVSEQFF. Here the CDR3 DNA reads TGTGCCACCAGCAGAGATCGACAGGGGGTGAGTGAGCAGTTCTTC. The J gene is TRBJ2-1, the V gene TRBV15; the match to TRBD1 covers 9 bases. CDR1 LNHNV and CDR2 YYDKDF come from the germline V gene (reference sequence). V lost 0 bases to trimming and J lost 9 bases; unmatched junction nucleotides: 6. The CDR3 sequence is 15 residues long.